The sequence of this TCR beta chain was determined in a study of shared clonotypes between healthy human individuals. Using immunoSEQ multiplex PCR, the repertoire was profiled, and TCRdb retains in-frame clones only, with some absent. The repertoire holds over 850,000 clones, with around 82% as singletons. Germline-derived CDR1 and CDR2 are MDHEN and SYDVKM. The CDR3 contains 13 residues. Trimming cost V 8 bases and J 0 bases; bases outside gene matches: 4. This clone occurred once. The TCR originated in a man between 18 and 35 years old in good health. Some clones in this sample may be carry-over from other donors' samples. The V call is TRBV28, the J call TRBJ2-7; TRBD1 agrees at 7 bases. The sequenced material came from memory CD4+ T cells from PBMCs. Subset meaning: CD45RA-negative fraction. The CDR3 here is CASSGGSSYEQYF. The CDR3, as DNA: TGTGCCAGCTCAGGGGGAAGCTCCTACGAGCAGTACTTC.